This entry describes one T cell receptor (beta chain). A multiplex PCR was run with 60 Vbeta primers and 13 Jbeta primers. Measured with immunoSEQ multiplex PCR; TCRdb has only the in-frame clones, and not every one. The sample holds over 100,000 clones; under 75% are singletons and the top ten take under 2.5%. This sample was included in a study of cytomegalovirus exposure and HLA in healthy donors. Each of the donors was a healthy bone marrow donor. The sequence came from a woman between 40 and 50 years old in good health and CMV-seronegative. The sequenced material came from PBMCs.

The CDR3 nucleotides read TGTGCCAGCAGCTTAGGCCGACAGCTATTATCCTACGAGCAGTACTTC. It translates to CASSLGRQLLSYEQYF. The chain uses TRBV13 and TRBJ2-7; a weak D match, TRBD1 (5 bases). Germline V CDR1 and CDR2: PRHDT, FYEKMQ (reference sequence). Trimming took off 0 bases at V and 1 base at J, with 13 bases between the two ends. The CDR3 loop spans 16 amino acids.